One sample yielded the 12 T cell receptor beta chains listed below, sequenced in a study of blood T cell repertoires in COVID-19. Repertoires were generated with immunoSEQ multiplex PCR, while TCRdb's copy carries only in-frame clones and drops some. The table records fewer than 140,000 clones, 76% of them present only once. Sample: peripheral blood. The receptors shown here come from an elderly man with COVID-19, enrolled during active disease.

J is TRBJ2-5 and V is TRBV5-6; TRBD1 agrees at 8 bases. Unmatched junction bases numbered 4, after V lost 1 base and J lost 5 bases. This CDR3 spans 14 amino acids. CDR1 SGHDT and CDR2 YYEEEE come from the germline V gene. The CDR3 nucleotides read TGTGCCAGCAGCTTGACAGGGGGTCCCGAGACCCAGTACTTC. It yields the protein CASSLTGGPETQYF.

The chain has TRBV2 and TRBJ1-6; 9 bases align to TRBD1. Germline V gene data show CDR1 as SNHLY and CDR2 as FYNNEI. This CDR3 is built from 17 residues. V was pared by 5 bases and J by 0 bases, with 5 bases of the junction left unmatched. CDR3 sequence reads: CASSYDRGSSYNSPLHF. In DNA form, the CDR3 reads TGTGCCAGCAGTTACGACAGGGGGAGCTCCTATAATTCACCCCTCCACTTT.

Only one count was recorded for this clone. The V gene is TRBV7-6, the J gene TRBJ1-5, with D possibly TRBD1 on 5 matching bases. Between the trimmed V and J ends, which lost 4 bases and 0 bases, there was a span of 13 bases. Per the germline V gene, CDR1 is SGHVS and CDR2 is FNYEAQ. The CDR3 has 16 amino acids. The CDR3 loop is CASSYRRQNSNQPQHF. The CDR3 DNA sequence: TGTGCCAGCAGCTACCGGAGACAGAATAGCAATCAGCCCCAGCATTTT.

The V call is TRBV7-3, the J call TRBJ1-1; D gene ambiguous. Trimming cost V 3 bases and J 5 bases, with 10 bases left between them. Germline CDR1 SGHTA, CDR2 FQGTGA. This CDR3 comprises 13 residues. The CDR3: CASSLERGTEAFF. Written as DNA, the CDR3 is TGTGCCAGCAGCTTGGAGCGCGGGACTGAAGCTTTCTTT.

The rearrangement links TRBV27 to TRBJ1-1; D remains unclear. Trimming removed 6 bases at V and 11 bases at J, with 19 bases between. The germline V gene has CDR1 MNHEY and CDR2 SMNVEV (reference sequence). The CDR3 contains 13 residues. CDR3 nucleotide sequence: TGTGCCAGCAGGCTTAACGGGAGAATGGAGGCTTTCTTT. This encodes CASRLNGRMEAFF.

CDR3 amino acids: CASSPREKSYNEQFF. The CDR3 coding sequence is TGTGCCAGCAGCCCGCGGGAGAAGAGCTACAATGAGCAGTTCTTC. The chain carries TRBV9 and TRBJ2-1; 7 positions match TRBD2. The CDR3 has 15 amino acids. Trimming at V came to 4 bases and at J to 3 bases, leaving 7 bases not matched to a gene. Germline lookup yields CDR1 SGDLS and CDR2 YYNGEE.

V and J are TRBV27 and TRBJ2-5, with 8 nucleotides matching TRBD1. This CDR3 has 14 amino acids. The V segment lost 5 bases and the J segment 3 bases; nucleotides outside the gene matches: 5. From germline, CDR1 is MNHEY and CDR2 SMNVEV (reference sequence). CDR3 sequence reads: CASSIRTGKETQYF. The CDR3 bases are TGTGCCAGCAGTATAAGGACAGGGAAAGAGACCCAGTACTTC.

This clone was seen more than once but under ten times. At one end, the junction sequence differs from germline, possibly due to a read error. DNA for the CDR3: TGTGCTAGCAGCTTAGGAGCGACCTCGGGAACCCAGTACTTC. Protein product: CASSLGATSGTQYF. The gene calls are TRBV7-7 and TRBJ2-5, with a possible D match to TRBD2 (5 bases). CDR3 size: 14 residues. Looked up from germline, CDR1 is SSHAT and CDR2 is FNYEAQ (reference sequence).

The chain is built from TRBV2 and TRBJ2-2; tentative D call: TRBD1 (6 bases). Germline loops: CDR1 SNHLY, CDR2 FYNNEI. Trimming stripped 0 bases from V and 5 bases from J, with 13 bases between. The CDR3 has 16 amino acids. The CDR3 reads CASSEAWGRRTGELFF. CDR3 nucleotides: TGTGCCAGCAGTGAAGCTTGGGGGCGCAGGACCGGGGAGCTGTTTTTT.

The J gene is TRBJ1-1, the V gene TRBV6-6, with TRBD1 matching 10 bases. V was pared by 5 bases and J by 6 bases, with 6 bases of the junction left unmatched. The CDR3 runs 14 residues. Germline-derived CDR1 and CDR2 are MNHNY and SVGAGI (reference sequence). CDR3 bases: TGTGCCAGCAGTATTAGACAGGGGGCTTCTGAAGCTTTCTTT. This codes for CASSIRQGASEAFF.

This sequence joins TRBV5-1 and TRBJ1-1, with D unresolved. CDR1 SGHRS and CDR2 YFSETQ come from the germline V gene. This CDR3 spans 14 amino acids. With 0 bases removed from V and 0 bases from J, the gap between germline ends came to 6 bases. The CDR3 DNA is TGCGCCAGCAGCTTGGACGGGGTGAACACTGAAGCTTTCTTT. It translates to CASSLDGVNTEAFF.

The chain is built from TRBV28 and TRBJ1-4; 8 bases are a match to TRBD1. The CDR3 has 14 amino acids. Germline loops: CDR1 MDHEN, CDR2 SYDVKM. V gave up 6 bases and J gave up 8 bases; unmatched junction bases: 8. CDR3 DNA sequence: TGTGCCAGCAGAAAAGGACAGGGATACGAAAAACTGTTTTTT. It translates to CASRKGQGYEKLFF.